This TCR beta chain was sequenced in a study of CD4 T cells in relation to SARS-CoV-2 and coronaviruses. As for the study in general: Median patient age was almost 40 years, spanning 21 to 72 years.

Study-level points and caveats: No donor gave both pre-pandemic and post-infection samples.

Concerning this clone: Its specificity is unknown.

Produced via immunoSEQ multiplex PCR; TCRdb's table is partial and in-frame only. Here the sample spans approximately 60,000 clones, around 90% being singletons. The CDR3 has 13 amino acids. Germline CDR1 is SGHRS and CDR2 is YFSETQ. Trimming shortened V by 0 bases and J by 0 bases, and 3 bases separated the two germline ends. The specimen was naive CD4+ T cells from PBMCs. Stated subset: naive CD4+ T cells isolated by negative enrichment. The rearrangement joins TRBV5-1 to TRBJ2-5; no reliable D call. This TCR derives from an adult with COVID-19. The CDR3 spells CASSLGYQETQYF. CDR3 in DNA: TGCGCCAGCAGCTTGGGATACCAAGAGACCCAGTACTTC.